The 31 T cell receptor beta chains below come from one sample, sequenced in a study of blood T cell repertoires in COVID-19. Sequencing used immunoSEQ multiplex PCR; TCRdb keeps in-frame clones, though not all of them. The sample yields fewer than 110,000 clones, more than 80% seen once. The sequencing input was peripheral blood. Source of these receptors: a man aged 35 to 55 with active or convalescent COVID-19.

V gene TRBV7-9 combines with J gene TRBJ1-2; D possibly corresponds to TRBD1 (5 bases). CDR1 SEHNR and CDR2 FQNEAQ come from the germline V gene (reference sequence). The CDR3 totals 14 residues. V was trimmed by 4 bases and J by 2 bases, leaving 11 bases between them. CDR3 sequence (DNA): TGTGCCAGCAGCTACGACGGACACAACTATGGCTACACCTTC. It yields the protein CASSYDGHNYGYTF.

The V gene is TRBV28, the J gene TRBJ2-7; weak D call: TRBD2 (6 bases). Trimming shortened V by 6 bases and J by 2 bases, and 11 bases separated the two germline ends. This CDR3 comprises 13 residues. CDR1 MDHEN and CDR2 SYDVKM come from the germline V gene. CDR3 amino acids: CASSPGSTYEQYF. CDR3 sequence (DNA): TGTGCCAGCAGCCCCGGGAGTACCTACGAGCAGTACTTC.

The chain uses TRBV3-1 (or the pseudogene TRBV3-2) and TRBJ2-7; TRBD2 matches 7 bases. Germline CDR1 LGHDT, CDR2 YNNKEL (reference sequence). The CDR3 has 16 amino acids. After removal of 6 bases from V and 0 bases from J, the junction contained 11 bases not matched to a gene. For the CDR3, the DNA is TGTGCCAGCAGTCCCCAGCTAGCGGACTTCTCCTACGAGCAGTACTTC. This sequence encodes CASSPQLADFSYEQYF.

The rearrangement uses TRBV6-1 and TRBJ1-2, with TRBD1 matching over 8 bases. This CDR3 contains 16 residues. Germline V gene lookup returns CDR1 MNHNS and CDR2 SASEGT. V was clipped by 4 bases and J by 3 bases; unmatched bases: 10. The CDR3 region is CASSVDRATFYYGYTF. In DNA, the CDR3 is TGTGCCAGCAGTGTGGACAGGGCGACCTTTTACTATGGCTACACCTTC.

The V and J genes are TRBV7-2 and TRBJ2-4, with D possibly matching TRBD2 (5 bases). The CDR3 is 18 amino acids. V gave up 0 bases and J gave up 0 bases, with 15 bases separating them. In germline, CDR1 is SGHTA, CDR2 FQGNSA. In DNA form, the CDR3 reads TGTGCCAGCAGCTTAGCTGTAACTAGGGTACTAGCCAAAAACATTCAGTACTTC. Its translation: CASSLAVTRVLAKNIQYF.

This chain connects TRBV18 to TRBJ2-1; 8 bases fit TRBD2. The germline CDR1 and CDR2 sequences are KGHSH and LQKENI. This CDR3 spans 15 amino acids. The V gene end was trimmed by 5 bases and the J gene end by 7 bases; junction bases not matched to a gene: 10. The CDR3, as DNA: TGTGCCAGCTCAGTTCCGGGAGGGGTGAGAAATGAGCAGTTCTTC. It specifies CASSVPGGVRNEQFF.

A single count supports this clone. V is TRBV2 and J is TRBJ2-2, with TRBD2 matching over 12 bases. Germline V gives CDR1 SNHLY, CDR2 FYNNEI. V was clipped by 4 bases and J by 4 bases; unmatched bases: 4. This CDR3 comprises 16 residues. CDR3 region: CASSGRLAGVTGELFF. CDR3 nucleotide sequence: TGTGCCAGCAGTGGGAGACTAGCGGGAGTCACCGGGGAGCTGTTTTTT.

The chain has TRBV2 and TRBJ1-4, with D uncertain. The CDR3 runs to 10 residues. V lost 5 bases to trimming and J lost 8 bases, with 3 bases between them. Germline V CDR1 and CDR2: SNHLY, FYNNEI. The DNA of the CDR3 is TGTGCCAGCAGTTCAGAAAAACTGTTTTTT. Its protein product is CASSSEKLFF.

This clone was seen just once. The V gene is TRBV7-3, the J gene TRBJ2-1; TRBD2 might be the D (6 bases). Germline V CDR1 and CDR2: SGHTA, FQGTGA. The CDR3 sequence is 11 residues long. Trimming left V 5 bases short and J 8 bases short, with 7 bases between. The CDR3 DNA sequence: TGTGCCAGCAGCCCGGGGGATGAGCAGTTCTTC. Its protein product is CASSPGDEQFF.

The chain links TRBV29-1 to TRBJ2-1; tentative D call: TRBD2 (6 bases). The CDR3 runs to 17 residues. CDR1 SQVTM and CDR2 ANQGSEA come from the germline V gene. V shed 5 bases and J shed 0 bases, with 20 bases lying between them. The chain's CDR3 is CSVPRPGEWSSYNEQFF. CDR3 sequence (DNA): TGCAGCGTTCCCCGCCCGGGGGAGTGGAGCTCCTACAATGAGCAGTTCTTC.

V and J are TRBV7-2 and TRBJ2-2; perhaps TRBD1 as D (5 bases). CDR3 length: 14 residues. Germline V gene data show CDR1 as SGHTA and CDR2 as FQGNSA. Trimming took off 10 bases at V and 0 bases at J, with 12 bases between the two ends. In nucleotides, the CDR3 is TGTGCCACCCAGACAGTTTCGAACACCGGGGAGCTGTTTTTT. This translates into CATQTVSNTGELFF.

The V and J genes are TRBV18 and TRBJ2-6, with 7 bases fitting TRBD1. CDR1 and CDR2 from the germline V gene are KGHSH and LQKENI. This CDR3 spans 16 amino acids. The V and J ends lost 6 bases and 0 bases, in that order; junction bases with no gene match: 5. CDR3 DNA: TGTGCCAGCTCTTCACAGGGGACCTCTGGGGCCAACGTCCTGACTTTC. This codes for CASSSQGTSGANVLTF.

The chain combines TRBV9 with TRBJ2-7; weak D call: TRBD2 (6 bases). There are 15 residues in the CDR3. Germline-derived CDR1 and CDR2 are SGDLS and YYNGEE. V dropped 3 bases and J dropped 1 base, with 14 bases sitting between them. The DNA of the CDR3 is TGTGCCAGCAGCGCGGGGGACCTACTTTCCTACGAGCAGTACTTC. Protein: CASSAGDLLSYEQYF.

This clone was counted only a few times. A junction end diverges from the germline sequence, so it may reflect a read error. The genes are TRBV15 and TRBJ1-2; the D gene is possibly TRBD1 (5 bases). Germline-derived CDR1 and CDR2 are LNHNV and YYDKDF (reference sequence). This CDR3 is 15 amino acids long. Here the CDR3 DNA reads TGTGCCACCCGGGACCCTATCGGGACTAAATATGGCTACACCTTC. This codes for CATRDPIGTKYGYTF.

This chain connects TRBV9 to TRBJ2-3; maybe TRBD2 (6 bases). From germline, CDR1 is SGDLS and CDR2 YYNGEE. The CDR3 totals 15 residues. V was cut by 0 bases and J by 4 bases, with 12 bases left in between. CDR3 bases: TGTGCCAGCAGCGTAGGGCAAGGGAGGCCAGATACGCAGTATTTT. Translating it yields CASSVGQGRPDTQYF.

The J gene is TRBJ2-2, the V gene TRBV5-1; TRBD1 aligns across 8 bases. Looked up from germline, CDR1 is SGHRS and CDR2 is YFSETQ. The CDR3 is 15 amino acids. Unmatched junction bases numbered 3, after V lost 1 base and J lost 4 bases. The CDR3 protein is CASSLQGASTGELFF. CDR3 coding DNA: TGCGCCAGCAGCTTGCAGGGGGCTAGCACCGGGGAGCTGTTTTTT.

This chain joins TRBV18 and TRBJ1-5; a weak D match, TRBD1 (6 bases). CDR1 and CDR2 (germline): KGHSH, LQKENI. V dropped 3 bases and J dropped 5 bases, with 11 bases sitting between them. This CDR3 comprises 14 residues. The CDR3 nucleotides are TGTGCCAGCTCACCCGGCAGGGGTGATCAGCCCCAGCATTTT. Its protein product is CASSPGRGDQPQHF.

On this clone itself: The sample carries other DNA sequences with the same CDR3. J is TRBJ1-1 and V is TRBV18; D is possibly TRBD1 (5 bases). The CDR3 has 15 residues. Trimming left V 3 bases short and J 2 bases short, with 13 bases between. CDR1 and CDR2 (germline): KGHSH, LQKENI. CDR3 in amino acids: CASSPFGQGNTEAFF. The CDR3 coding sequence is TGTGCCAGCTCACCCTTCGGGCAGGGCAACACTGAAGCTTTCTTT.

This chain uses TRBV4-1 with TRBJ1-3; D is unclear. Between the trimmed V and J ends, which lost 1 base and 0 bases, there was a span of 4 bases. The germline V gene has CDR1 MGHRA and CDR2 YSYEKL. CDR3 length: 14 residues. The chain's CDR3 is CASSQVLSGNTIYF. In DNA form, the CDR3 reads TGCGCCAGCAGCCAAGTTCTCTCTGGAAACACCATATATTTT.

The rearrangement links TRBV5-6 to TRBJ2-5; 14 bases map to TRBD2. Germline CDR1 reads SGHDT; CDR2 reads YYEEEE. V dropped 4 bases and J dropped 6; count of bases not matched to a gene: 8. The CDR3 has 16 amino acids. Written as DNA, the CDR3 is TGTGCCAGCAGCCCTGAGACTAGCGGGAGGGCAAAGACCCAGTACTTC. Translated, it gives CASSPETSGRAKTQYF.

This clone appeared a single time. The chain employs TRBV15 and TRBJ2-7; 15 nucleotides align to TRBD2. Unmatched junction bases numbered 3, after V lost 2 bases and J lost 7 bases. Germline CDR1 and CDR2: LNHNV and YYDKDF (reference sequence). The CDR3 runs 15 residues. This chain's CDR3 is CATSRFGLAGGEQYF. CDR3 sequence (DNA): TGTGCCACCAGCAGATTCGGACTAGCGGGAGGGGAGCAGTACTTC.

The rearrangement links TRBV5-6 to TRBJ2-6; no clear D. From germline, CDR1 is SGHDT and CDR2 YYEEEE. V lost 5 bases and J 0 bases, leaving 15 bases between the germline ends. The CDR3 sequence is 17 residues long. CDR3 coding DNA: TGTGCCAGCAGTTTTTTTAACAGTTTCTCTGGGGCCAACGTCCTGACTTTC. The encoded protein is CASSFFNSFSGANVLTF.

In this sample, this clone turned up a few times. The V and J genes are TRBV6-5 and TRBJ2-3; a weak D match, TRBD1 (5 bases). CDR1 is MNHEY, CDR2 SVGAGI, per germline. V was clipped by 6 bases and J by 0 bases, with 13 bases between them. The CDR3 length is 15 residues. CDR3 sequence reads: CASSFGAGSTDTQYF. CDR3 DNA sequence: TGTGCCAGCAGCTTTGGGGCTGGGAGCACAGATACGCAGTATTTT.

This rearrangement joins TRBV7-2 to TRBJ2-1, with D tentatively TRBD2 (5 bases). The CDR3 length is 13 residues. Germline lookup yields CDR1 SGHTA and CDR2 FQGNSA. V lost 1 base, J lost 10 bases, and 11 bases lay in between. CDR3 DNA: TGTGCCAGCAGCTTAGGAGGGATTGGCGAGCAGTTCTTC. It is translated as CASSLGGIGEQFF.

The rearrangement uses TRBV29-1 and TRBJ2-7, with D unresolved. Between the trimmed V and J ends, which lost 1 base and 2 bases, there was a span of 9 bases. In germline, CDR1 is SQVTM, CDR2 ANQGSEA. The CDR3 contains 13 residues. The CDR3 bases are TGCAGCGTTGAAGTAGTGGGCACCTACGAGCAGTACTTC. As protein: CSVEVVGTYEQYF.

The CDR3 DNA follows: TGCGCCAGCAGCTTCGCGGATAACACTGAAGCTTTCTTT. This encodes CASSFADNTEAFF. The V and J genes are TRBV5-1 and TRBJ1-1; no definite D call. Trimming cost V 2 bases and J 2 bases, with 7 bases left between them. This CDR3 has 13 amino acids. Germline V gene lookup returns CDR1 SGHRS and CDR2 YFSETQ.

The V gene is TRBV7-2, the J gene TRBJ1-2; no definite D call. Trimming took 7 bases from V and 5 from J, leaving 11 bases between them. The CDR3 extends over 12 amino acids. Germline V CDR1 and CDR2: SGHTA, FQGNSA. The CDR3 region has the DNA TGTGCCAGCACTCCGGGTAATTATGGCTACACCTTC. Translating it yields CASTPGNYGYTF.

The chain joins TRBV6-5 to TRBJ2-7; TRBD2 matches at 10 bases. The CDR3 is 16 amino acids. Trimming cost V 0 bases and J 4 bases; bases outside gene matches: 6. Germline lookup yields CDR1 MNHEY and CDR2 SVGAGI. Here the CDR3 reads CASSYSGTSVKYEQYF. CDR3 in DNA: TGTGCCAGCAGTTACTCAGGGACTAGCGTTAAATACGAGCAGTACTTC.

CDR3 DNA: TGTGCCAGTACCCTTCCGGGACAGTTCTATGGCTACACCTTC. Translation gives CASTLPGQFYGYTF. This chain links TRBV19 with TRBJ1-2, with 7 positions matching TRBD1. The CDR3 extends over 14 amino acids. Trimming took 7 bases from V and 4 from J; bases not matched to a gene: 9. The V gene's germline CDR1 is LNHDA and CDR2 SQIVND (reference sequence).

The chain carries TRBV5-1 and TRBJ2-1; D is possibly TRBD2 (6 bases). The CDR3 has 15 residues. CDR1 and CDR2 from the germline V gene are SGHRS and YFSETQ. V lost 7 bases and J lost 2, with 16 bases in between. The CDR3 sequence: CASGRERVAYNEQFF. DNA of the CDR3: TGCGCCAGCGGCAGGGAGCGGGTCGCCTACAATGAGCAGTTCTTC.

This clone was seen a handful of times. J is TRBJ1-1 and V is TRBV9, with D unclear. The CDR3 sequence is 15 residues long. The germline gives CDR1 SGDLS, CDR2 YYNGEE. Trimming removed 3 bases at V and 4 bases at J, with 16 bases between. CDR3: CASSAGGSKGTEAFF. CDR3 in DNA: TGTGCCAGCAGCGCGGGAGGATCCAAAGGCACTGAAGCTTTCTTT.